The entry below describes one T cell receptor beta chain. No antigen is known for it. Base qualities are not recorded, but no much larger clone differs from it by a single base. Healthy HIV-negative adults with no recently reported acute infections or vaccinations were included as donors. All donors were Caucasian adults living in Nashville, Tennessee, USA. CD4+ T cells were enriched by magnetic negative selection, after which naive cells were positively selected on CD45RA and the negative fraction was taken as the memory subset. Blood was collected by leukapheresis, and PBMCs were isolated by Ficoll-Histopaque density gradient centrifugation and then cryopreserved in liquid nitrogen vapor phase. Purity and quantity of every magnetically sorted T cell population were checked by analytical flow cytometry. Each sorted fraction had its genomic DNA isolated and then quantified by UV absorbance on a Nanodrop 2000c.

The data stem from a study of shared clonotypes between healthy human individuals (dated by TCRdb to between 2020 and 2021). For context, the study as a whole: The cohort comprised a couple of women and a few men aged 18 to 49 years. For each donor, CD4 naive and CD4 memory were each given three plates, CD8 naive was given two plates, and CD8 memory was given one plate. The study deeply sequenced blood TCR repertoires of about five healthy adults to estimate repertoire size and the extent of clonotype sharing between individuals. To increase sequencing depth and limit assay-specific biases, different laboratories used diverse techniques to prepare libraries and sequence TCR repertoires. Each donor's leukapheresis produced roughly between about 0.9 and 9.5 billion PBMCs.

Measured from the cysteine to the phenylalanine, the CDR3 is 17 residues long. Of all the DNA, just the CDR3 is kept, 51 bases in frame from base 1. CDR1 and CDR2 (SGHNT, YYREEE) derive from the germline V gene (reference sequence). Compared with germline, V lacks 1 base and J lacks 2 bases; bases without a gene match: 5. Results the study describes overall, beyond this receptor: Rarefaction of sorted-subset datasets indicated incomplete sequencing despite the large sequencing depth. Compared with non-shared clonotypes, clonotypes shared by all four sorted-subset donors had higher generation probabilities. Larger estimated clonotype richness was generally found for naive subsets than for memory subsets. When several donors were compared, the shared fraction of clonotypes was about 5% for naive CD4, 3.5% to 4% for naive CD8, roughly 2.5% for memory CD4, and around 0.37% for memory CD8. Sampling was restricted to blood, and TCR repertoires in tissues likely differ from the TCR repertoires found in blood. The small number of donors limited the genetic and exposure-history diversity represented. Pairwise subsampling led to the expectation that sequencing depth would affect the degree of clonotype sharing among donors.

Using the deep immunoSEQ assay, TCR CDR3 regions were amplified from genomic DNA by multiplex PCR. Genomic DNA extracted from each cell subset was distributed evenly over all wells of several immunoSEQ 96-well plates, and each plate served as one replicate. For sorted subsets, each replicate PCR was loaded with approximately 200 ng genomic DNA, equivalent to 25,000 to 35,000 T cell genomes. The purified libraries were quantified using a Qubit 3.0 fluorometer, sized with a Bioanalyzer 2100, and then quantified again using the KAPA Library Quantification kit. Every immunoSEQ 96-well plate was sequenced on a dedicated single-read 150-cycle Illumina NextSeq 550 flow cell. The study's processing was this. The immunoSEQ output contained only junctional sequences without quality scores, so filtering could not match that applied to full-length reads. To assign V/J genes and CDR3, sequences were annotated using PyIR, a Python wrapper for IgBLAST v1.9, with IMGT germline references. Any read was removed if the V/J assignment was weak (E-value above 1e-6), the CDR3 was missing, or the read contained stop codons, out-of-frame junctions, or ambiguous translated residues. V3J clonotypes were defined by identical inferred V gene, J gene, and CDR3 amino acid sequence. To compute the percentage overlap between repertoires, the number of shared unique clonotypes was divided by the size of the smaller repertoire. Repertoire richness was assessed with RTK rarefaction, the Chao1 estimator, and Recon v2.1 estimates of unobserved clonotypes. Generation probabilities for all TCRbeta clonotypes obtained by the gDNA method from a handful of donors were computed using OLGA. Held by TCRdb, this immuneACCESS table contains in-frame sequences only and omits some clones. Under half of the omission traces to an unresolved V gene where checked; the cause of the rest is unknown. V, J and clone size are those of that table, while D and trimming were read from the DNA. The sample table shows 2 million to 2.5 million clones, and approximately 94% are seen once. Clones ranked in the top ten supply 0.36% of the sample.

Specimen: naive CD4+ T cells from PBMCs. The cell subset or site tag for this specimen amounts to: CD45RA+ positively selected. The chain links TRBV5-4 with TRBJ1-3, with TRBD1 identical over 11 junction bases. This sequence originates from a man in his late teens or twenties in good health. Some clones in this sample may be carry-over from other donors' samples. Here is the DNA: TGTGCCAGCAGCTTGTCCAGGACAGGGGGCGCTGGAAACACCATATATTTT. This gives the protein CASSLSRTGGAGNTIYF.